Each of the 32 T cell receptor beta chains below was sequenced from the same sample in a study of blood T cell repertoires in COVID-19. Libraries were prepared by immunoSEQ multiplex PCR; TCRdb keeps only in-frame clonotypes and omits some of them. The table lists 190,000 or so clones, roughly 89% of them singletons, with 10% in the top ten. Sample: PBMCs or T cells enriched from blood (not recorded which). These receptors were taken from a man between 18 and 29 years old with acute COVID-19.

V and J are TRBV27 and TRBJ2-1; 8 bases are a match to TRBD2. Germline values: CDR1 MNHEY, CDR2 SMNVEV (reference sequence). After removal of 9 bases from V and 9 bases from J, the junction contained 13 bases not matched to a gene. The CDR3 loop spans 14 amino acids. This CDR3 is CASSLAGSLGEQFF. The CDR3 nucleotides are TGTGCCAGTTCCTTAGCGGGAAGCTTAGGTGAGCAGTTCTTC.

This chain connects TRBV4-3 to TRBJ1-1; no reliable D call. Trimming shortened V by 3 bases and J by 1 base, and 12 bases separated the two germline ends. CDR1 and CDR2 (germline): LGHNA, YSLEER. This CDR3 spans 15 amino acids. The DNA of the CDR3 is TGCGCCAGCAGCCACTTTACGGTTACGAACACTGAAGCTTTCTTT. Its protein product is CASSHFTVTNTEAFF.

The chain links TRBV27 to TRBJ1-1, with 8 bases identical to TRBD1. Germline assignment: CDR1 MNHEY and CDR2 SMNVEV (reference sequence). This CDR3 is 16 amino acids long. With 6 bases clipped from V and 4 bases from J, the junction kept 13 bases outside the gene matches. The CDR3 DNA sequence: TGTGCCAGCAGGGTCCGGACAGGGAGAGGGAGCACTGAAGCTTTCTTT. Protein product: CASRVRTGRGSTEAFF.

The chain couples TRBV4-3 to TRBJ2-4; 9 bases map to TRBD1. V gave up 3 bases and J gave up 6 bases; unmatched junction bases: 0. The CDR3 is 13 amino acids. Looked up from germline, CDR1 is LGHNA and CDR2 is YSLEER. CDR3 protein: CASSQDRGNIQYF. CDR3 in DNA: TGCGCCAGCAGCCAGGACAGGGGAAACATTCAGTACTTC.

The J gene is TRBJ1-1, the V gene TRBV21-1; no check of the table's D call, TRBD1, against the DNA was made. TRBV21-1 is a known pseudogene. This CDR3 has 15 residues. The CDR3 loop is CASSKTQDTNTEAFF. The CDR3 DNA sequence: TGTGCCAGCAGCAAAACACAGGACACAAACACTGAAGCTTTCTTT.

The V call is TRBV11-2, the J call TRBJ2-3; D not resolved. The V end was cut by 7 bases, the J end by 4 bases, with 15 bases between. The CDR3 runs to 14 residues. Germline-derived CDR1 and CDR2 are SGHAT and FQNNGV. CDR3 sequence (DNA): TGTGCCAGCAACCAGATCAGTCAGGCAGATACGCAGTATTTT. As protein: CASNQISQADTQYF.

The V and J genes are TRBV4-2 and TRBJ2-7, with 9 bases that match TRBD1. Per the germline V gene, CDR1 is LGHNA and CDR2 is YNFKEQ. Germline trimming cut 0 bases from V and 2 bases from J; bases unmatched to any gene: 2. The CDR3 extends over 15 amino acids. The CDR3 protein is CASSQETGGTYEQYF. The CDR3 DNA reads TGTGCCAGCAGCCAAGAGACAGGGGGAACCTACGAGCAGTACTTC.

The rearrangement links TRBV13 to TRBJ1-1; D unresolved. This CDR3 region has 16 residues. Trimming took off 0 bases at V and 0 bases at J, with 11 bases between the two ends. Germline CDR1 and CDR2: PRHDT and FYEKMQ (reference sequence). For the CDR3, the DNA is TGTGCCAGCAGCTTAGGTGGAGCCCTCATGAACACTGAAGCTTTCTTT. This translates into CASSLGGALMNTEAFF. The whole variable domain, filled in from reference TRBV13 and TRBJ1-1, reads AAGVIQSPRHLIKEKRETATLKCYPIPRHDTVYWYQQGPGQDPQFLISFYEKMQSDKGSIPDRFSAQQFSDYHSELNMSSLELGDSALYFCASSLGGALMNTEAFFGQGTRLTVV.

Written as DNA, the CDR3 is TGCGCCAGCAGCCGTGGGGACAGAGGAAATCAGCCCCAGCATTTT. This sequence encodes CASSRGDRGNQPQHF. The gene calls are TRBV5-1 and TRBJ1-5, with 7 bases fitting TRBD1. This CDR3 is 15 amino acids long. With 4 bases clipped from V and 4 bases from J, the junction kept 8 bases outside the gene matches. The germline V gene has CDR1 SGHRS and CDR2 YFSETQ.

About this clone itself: Mismatch with germline at one junction end may stem from a read error. The genes are TRBV11-2 and TRBJ1-6; no firm D call. This CDR3 has 13 amino acids. Germline CDR1 SGHAT, CDR2 FQNNGV. CDR3 loop: CASSPWTDSPLHF. The CDR3 bases are TGTGCCAGCAGCCCTTGGACTGATTCCCCCCTCCACTTT.

This chain uses TRBV7-2 with TRBJ2-7; TRBD2 agrees at 10 bases. CDR1 and CDR2 from the germline V gene are SGHTA and FQGNSA. This CDR3 has 16 residues. V lost 5 bases, J lost 5 bases, and 12 bases stayed unmatched. Here the CDR3 reads CASSLSRTSGLHEQYF. The CDR3 DNA reads as TGTGCCAGCAGCCTATCACGGACTAGCGGCCTCCACGAGCAGTACTTC. Based on the CDR3 plus reference TRBV7-2 and TRBJ2-7, the full variable domain is GAGVSQSPSNKVTEKGKDVELRCDPISGHTALYWYRQSLGQGLEFLIYFQGNSAPDKSGLPSDRFSAERTGGSVSTLTIQRTQQEDSAVYLCASSLSRTSGLHEQYFGPGTRLTVT.

This clone has only one observation. The J gene is TRBJ2-3, the V gene TRBV9, with TRBD2 matching 11 bases. The CDR3 is 15 amino acids. Germline lookup yields CDR1 SGDLS and CDR2 YYNGEE. Losses at the gene ends were 3 bases for V and 4 bases for J; bases not matched to a gene: 4. CDR3 in amino acids: CASSAGLAAADTQYF. CDR3 in DNA: TGTGCCAGCAGCGCGGGACTAGCGGCCGCAGATACGCAGTATTTT. The complete variable domain, with remaining parts taken from reference TRBV9 and TRBJ2-3, reads DSGVTQTPKHLITATGQRVTLRCSPRSGDLSVYWYQQSLDQGLQFLIQYYNGEERAKGNILERFSAQQFPDLHSELNLSSLELGDSALYFCASSAGLAAADTQYFGPGTRLTVL.

J is TRBJ2-7 and V is TRBV4-1; TRBD2 agrees at 7 bases. Germline V gene lookup returns CDR1 MGHRA and CDR2 YSYEKL. This CDR3 has 17 amino acids. With V trimmed by 0 bases and J by 5 bases, 13 bases remained unmatched. The CDR3 is CASSQEVSGRSANEQYF. DNA for the CDR3: TGCGCCAGCAGCCAAGAGGTTTCCGGGAGGTCTGCAAACGAGCAGTACTTC.

This chain uses TRBV2 with TRBJ2-7, with 11 bases fitting TRBD2. The V and J ends lost 6 bases and 5 bases, in that order; junction bases with no gene match: 9. Germline V CDR1 and CDR2: SNHLY, FYNNEI. CDR3 length equals 15 residues. In nucleotides, the CDR3 is TGTGCCAGCAGCCTACTAGCGGGAGACCTGCACGAGCAGTACTTC. It translates to CASSLLAGDLHEQYF.

The chain has TRBV24-1 and TRBJ1-4, with 7 bases lining up with TRBD1. The CDR3 covers 15 residues. Losses at the gene ends were 3 bases for V and 7 bases for J; bases not matched to a gene: 7. Germline V gives CDR1 KGHDR, CDR2 SFDVKD. The DNA of the CDR3 is TGTGCCACCAGTGATCCAACAGGGGATGGTGAAAAACTGTTTTTT. This sequence encodes CATSDPTGDGEKLFF.

V gene TRBV12-3 or TRBV12-4 combines with J gene TRBJ2-7; no definite D call. This CDR3 has 12 residues. Deletions cut 6 bases from V and 3 bases from J, with 9 bases between. The CDR3 is CASSPTGYEQYF. CDR3 nucleotides: TGTGCCAGCAGCCCAACGGGCTACGAGCAGTACTTC.

This clone came up once. The chain joins TRBV7-6 to TRBJ2-7; 7 positions match TRBD1. J gave up 2 bases and V 5 bases, and 3 bases lay outside the gene matches. This CDR3 region has 13 residues. The germline V gene has CDR1 SGHVS and CDR2 FNYEAQ. CDR3 loop: CASSRGPPYEQYF. CDR3 in DNA: TGTGCCAGCAGCAGGGGGCCCCCCTACGAGCAGTACTTC.

The J gene is TRBJ1-3, the V gene TRBV2, with D perhaps matching TRBD1 (6 bases). This CDR3 contains 15 residues. The V end lost 3 bases, the J end lost 0 bases, and 9 bases lay between the germline ends. From germline, CDR1 is SNHLY and CDR2 FYNNEI. The CDR3 loop reads CASSEMTGSGNTIYF. As DNA, the CDR3 is TGTGCCAGCAGTGAGATGACAGGCTCTGGAAACACCATATATTTT.

The chain is built from TRBV29-1 and TRBJ1-2; TRBD1 aligns across 7 bases. J gave up 3 bases and V 1 base, and 5 bases lay outside the gene matches. This CDR3 contains 14 residues. Per the germline V gene, CDR1 is SQVTM and CDR2 is ANQGSEA. CDR3 DNA: TGCAGCGTTGAAGTAACAGGGGAGCACTATGGCTACACCTTC. This encodes CSVEVTGEHYGYTF. Based on the CDR3 plus reference TRBV29-1 and TRBJ1-2, the full variable domain is SAVISQKPSRDICQRGTSLTIQCQVDSQVTMMFWYRQQPGQSLTLIATANQGSEATYESGFVIDKFPISRPNLTFSTLTVSNMSPEDSSIYLCSVEVTGEHYGYTFGSGTRLTVV.

This chain joins TRBV18 and TRBJ2-1, with 7 nucleotides matching TRBD2. The CDR3 spans 18 residues. Per the germline V gene, CDR1 is KGHSH and CDR2 is LQKENI. V dropped 4 bases and J dropped 0; count of bases not matched to a gene: 12. CDR3 nucleotide sequence: TGTGCCAGCTCACGACAGCTAGCGGAAACGAGCTCCTACAATGAGCAGTTCTTC. This translates into CASSRQLAETSSYNEQFF.

V is TRBV7-2 and J is TRBJ2-7; 10 bases are a match to TRBD1. V gave up 5 bases and J gave up 6 bases; unmatched junction bases: 10. The CDR3 spans 15 residues. Germline V gene sequence: CDR1 SGHTA, CDR2 FQGNSA. The CDR3 sequence is CASSPILGTGVEQYF. In nucleotides, the CDR3 is TGTGCCAGCAGCCCAATCCTCGGGACAGGGGTCGAGCAGTACTTC.

The chain joins TRBV30 to TRBJ1-1; D is unclear. Germline V gives CDR1 GTSNPN, CDR2 SVGIG (reference sequence). The CDR3 totals 14 residues. The V end lost 4 bases, the J end lost 1 base, and 13 bases lay between the germline ends. CDR3: CAWTRPRQNTEAFF. Written as DNA, the CDR3 is TGTGCCTGGACCAGACCACGACAGAACACTGAAGCTTTCTTT.

The chain recombines TRBV5-1 with TRBJ2-2; D is unresolved. This CDR3 has 14 amino acids. In germline, CDR1 is SGHRS, CDR2 YFSETQ. The V gene lost 3 bases and the J gene lost 5 bases, with 11 bases spanning the gap. The CDR3 DNA reads TGCGCCAGCAGCTCCTTATCGGAGACCGGGGAGCTGTTTTTT. It is translated as CASSSLSETGELFF.

This clone was seen a few times. This sequence joins TRBV4-3 and TRBJ2-4; TRBD2 aligns across 10 bases. The CDR3 spans 15 residues. Trimming removed 0 bases from V and 8 bases from J; junction bases left unmatched: 4. The V gene's germline CDR1 is LGHNA and CDR2 YSLEER. DNA for the CDR3: TGCGCCAGCAGCCAAGATCCAGCGGGGGGGGACATTCAGTACTTC. Translation: CASSQDPAGGDIQYF.

The chain is built from TRBV5-4 and TRBJ1-6; TRBD1 agrees at 11 bases. The germline V gene has CDR1 SGHNT and CDR2 YYREEE (reference sequence). V lost 4 bases to trimming and J lost 9 bases; unmatched junction nucleotides: 3. The CDR3 runs 14 residues. CDR3 in amino acids: CASSLGQGASPLHF. CDR3 nucleotide sequence: TGTGCCAGCAGCCTCGGACAGGGGGCTTCACCCCTCCACTTT.

The rearrangement links TRBV2 to TRBJ2-1; D is perhaps TRBD2 (6 bases). V was shortened by 1 base and J by 3 bases, with 10 bases between the two germline ends. There are 15 residues in the CDR3. Germline V lookup: CDR1 SNHLY, CDR2 FYNNEI. CDR3 nucleotide sequence: TGTGCCAGCAGTGAAGGGGCTAGCGACTACAATGAGCAGTTCTTC. As protein: CASSEGASDYNEQFF.

CDR3 DNA sequence: TGCAGCGCCGAGGGGGGGTTTGGAAATGAGCAGTTCTTC. Its protein product is CSAEGGFGNEQFF. The chain joins TRBV29-1 to TRBJ2-1; tentatively, D is TRBD2 (7 bases). V lost 7 bases and J 7 bases, leaving 17 bases between the germline ends. Germline CDR1 is SQVTM and CDR2 is ANQGSEA. This CDR3 region has 13 residues.

This clone was detected once. This chain uses TRBV4-1 with TRBJ1-2; a possible D gene is TRBD1 (5 bases). CDR3 length equals 13 residues. Trimming took off 0 bases at V and 4 bases at J, with 6 bases between the two ends. The germline CDR1 and CDR2 sequences are MGHRA and YSYEKL. The CDR3 is CASSQEGVYGYTF. The CDR3 nucleotides read TGCGCCAGCAGCCAAGAAGGGGTCTATGGCTACACCTTC.

The chain combines TRBV2 with TRBJ1-4; D is possibly TRBD1 (6 bases). Germline values: CDR1 SNHLY, CDR2 FYNNEI. The length of the CDR3 is 14 residues. Trimming cost V 6 bases and J 1 base, with 9 bases left between them. The CDR3 region has the DNA TGTGCCAGCAGAAGGACAGAAACTAATGAAAAACTGTTTTTT. Amino acid sequence: CASRRTETNEKLFF.

The rearrangement joins TRBV24-1 to TRBJ2-6; tentatively, D is TRBD2 (5 bases). Between the trimmed V and J ends, which lost 5 bases and 2 bases, there was a span of 12 bases. This CDR3 has 16 residues. Germline assignment: CDR1 KGHDR and CDR2 SFDVKD. The chain's CDR3 is CATSAVGVTGANVLTF. The CDR3 DNA follows: TGTGCCACCAGTGCAGTGGGAGTCACTGGGGCCAACGTCCTGACTTTC.

The chain employs TRBV29-1 and TRBJ2-7, with 8 bases lining up with TRBD2. With 0 bases clipped from V and 2 bases from J, the junction kept 12 bases outside the gene matches. The CDR3 has 17 amino acids. Germline V CDR1 and CDR2: SQVTM, ANQGSEA. Written as DNA, the CDR3 is TGCAGCGTTGAAGATCTTTCGTCTAGCGGGTTCGCCTACGAGCAGTACTTC. Its protein is CSVEDLSSSGFAYEQYF.

J is TRBJ2-6 and V is TRBV4-3, with unresolved D. The germline gives CDR1 LGHNA, CDR2 YSLEER. The CDR3 is 18 amino acids. V was cut by 3 bases and J by 0 bases, with 15 bases left in between. The CDR3 nucleotides read TGCGCCAGCAGCCAGTCAGGTTTAAAGAACTCTGGGGCCAACGTCCTGACTTTC. As protein: CASSQSGLKNSGANVLTF.